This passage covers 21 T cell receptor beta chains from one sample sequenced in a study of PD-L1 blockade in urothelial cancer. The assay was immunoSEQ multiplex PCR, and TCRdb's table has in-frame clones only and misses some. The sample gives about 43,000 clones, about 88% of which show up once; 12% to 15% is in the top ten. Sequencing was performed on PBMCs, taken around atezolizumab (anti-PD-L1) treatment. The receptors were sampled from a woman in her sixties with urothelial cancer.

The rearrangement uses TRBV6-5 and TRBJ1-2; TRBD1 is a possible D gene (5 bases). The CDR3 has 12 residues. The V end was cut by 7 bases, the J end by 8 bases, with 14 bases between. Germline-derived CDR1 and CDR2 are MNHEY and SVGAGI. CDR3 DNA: TGTGCCAGCATGCAGGGACTTAAAGGCTACACCTTC. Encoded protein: CASMQGLKGYTF.

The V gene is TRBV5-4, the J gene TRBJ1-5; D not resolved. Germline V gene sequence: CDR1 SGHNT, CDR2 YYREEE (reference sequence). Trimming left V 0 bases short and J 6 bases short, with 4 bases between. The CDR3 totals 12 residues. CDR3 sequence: CASSLGSQPQHF. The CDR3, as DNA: TGTGCCAGCAGCTTGGGGAGTCAGCCCCAGCATTTT.

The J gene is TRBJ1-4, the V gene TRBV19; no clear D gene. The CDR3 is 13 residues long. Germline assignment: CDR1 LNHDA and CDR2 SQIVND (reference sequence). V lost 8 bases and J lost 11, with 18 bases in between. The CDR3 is CASVQEPESKLFF. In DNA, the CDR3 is TGTGCCAGTGTCCAGGAACCCGAATCGAAACTGTTTTTT.

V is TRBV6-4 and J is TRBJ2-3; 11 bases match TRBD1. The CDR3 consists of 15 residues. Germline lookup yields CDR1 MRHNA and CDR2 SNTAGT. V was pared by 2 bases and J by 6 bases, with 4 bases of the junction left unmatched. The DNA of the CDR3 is TGTGCCAGCAGTGACCCGGACAGGGGGCAGGATACGCAGTATTTT. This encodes CASSDPDRGQDTQYF.

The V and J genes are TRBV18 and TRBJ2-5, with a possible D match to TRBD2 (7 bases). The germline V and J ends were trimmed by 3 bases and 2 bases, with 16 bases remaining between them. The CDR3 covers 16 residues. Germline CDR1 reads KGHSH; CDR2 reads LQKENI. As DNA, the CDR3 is TGTGCCAGCTCACCGCTGGGCCGGGGGGCTCAAGAGACCCAGTACTTC. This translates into CASSPLGRGAQETQYF. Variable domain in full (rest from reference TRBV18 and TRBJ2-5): NAGVMQNPRHLVRRRGQEARLRCSPMKGHSHVYWYRQLPEEGLKFMVYLQKENIIDESGMPKERFSAEFPKEGPSILRIQQVVRGDSAAYFCASSPLGRGAQETQYFGPGTRLLVL.

As DNA, the CDR3 is TGTGCCAGCAGCCCCAGGACTAGCGGGGCCGCCGGGGAGCTGTTTTTT. The encoded protein is CASSPRTSGAAGELFF. The chain links TRBV4-2 to TRBJ2-2, with 12 positions matching TRBD2. The V segment lost 4 bases and the J segment 6 bases; nucleotides outside the gene matches: 6. From germline, CDR1 is LGHNA and CDR2 YNFKEQ. There are 16 residues in the CDR3.

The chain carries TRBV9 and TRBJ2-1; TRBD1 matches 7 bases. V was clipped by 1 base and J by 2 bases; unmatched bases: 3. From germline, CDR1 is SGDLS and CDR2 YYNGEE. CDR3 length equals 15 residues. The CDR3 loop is CASSVTDRAYNEQFF. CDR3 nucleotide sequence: TGTGCCAGCAGCGTAACCGACAGGGCCTACAATGAGCAGTTCTTC.

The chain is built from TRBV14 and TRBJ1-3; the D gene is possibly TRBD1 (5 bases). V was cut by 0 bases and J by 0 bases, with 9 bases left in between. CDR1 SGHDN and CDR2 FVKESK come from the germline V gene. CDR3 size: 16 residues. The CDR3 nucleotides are TGTGCCAGCAGCCAAGATGGGGCAGTCTCTGGAAACACCATATATTTT. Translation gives CASSQDGAVSGNTIYF.

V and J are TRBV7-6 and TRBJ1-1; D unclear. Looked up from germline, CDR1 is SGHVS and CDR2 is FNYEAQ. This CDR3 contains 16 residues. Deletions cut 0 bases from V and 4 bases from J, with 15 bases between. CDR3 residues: CASSLALTGWGTEAFF. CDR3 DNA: TGTGCCAGCAGCTTAGCGCTGACGGGGTGGGGCACTGAAGCTTTCTTT.

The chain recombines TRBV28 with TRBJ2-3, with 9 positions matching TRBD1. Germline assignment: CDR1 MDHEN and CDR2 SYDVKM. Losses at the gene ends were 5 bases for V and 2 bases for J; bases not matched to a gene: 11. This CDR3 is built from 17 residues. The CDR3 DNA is TGTGCCAGCAGTCCGCCCCCCGGGACAGGGAACACAGATACGCAGTATTTT. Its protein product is CASSPPPGTGNTDTQYF.

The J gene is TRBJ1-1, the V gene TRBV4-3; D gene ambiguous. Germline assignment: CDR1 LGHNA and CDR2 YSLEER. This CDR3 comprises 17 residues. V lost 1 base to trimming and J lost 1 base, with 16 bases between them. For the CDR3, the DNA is TGCGCCAGCAGCCAAGGTTATCTGAACAGCAGGAACACTGAAGCTTTCTTT. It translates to CASSQGYLNSRNTEAFF.

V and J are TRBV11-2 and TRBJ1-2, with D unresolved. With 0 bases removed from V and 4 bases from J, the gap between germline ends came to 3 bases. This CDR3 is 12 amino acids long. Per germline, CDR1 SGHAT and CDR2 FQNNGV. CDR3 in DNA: TGTGCCAGCAGCTTAGATCTCTATGGCTACACCTTC. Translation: CASSLDLYGYTF.

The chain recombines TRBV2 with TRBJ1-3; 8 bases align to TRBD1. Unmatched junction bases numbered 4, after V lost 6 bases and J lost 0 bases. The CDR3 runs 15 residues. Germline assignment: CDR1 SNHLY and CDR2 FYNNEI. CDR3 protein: CASRSTGGSGNTIYF. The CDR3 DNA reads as TGTGCCAGCAGAAGCACAGGGGGCTCTGGAAACACCATATATTTT.

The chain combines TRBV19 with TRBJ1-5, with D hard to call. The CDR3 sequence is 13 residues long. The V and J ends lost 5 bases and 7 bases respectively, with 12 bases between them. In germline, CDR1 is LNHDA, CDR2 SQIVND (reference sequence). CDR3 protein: CASSSQSRQPQHF. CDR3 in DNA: TGTGCCAGTAGTTCTCAATCCCGGCAGCCCCAGCATTTT.

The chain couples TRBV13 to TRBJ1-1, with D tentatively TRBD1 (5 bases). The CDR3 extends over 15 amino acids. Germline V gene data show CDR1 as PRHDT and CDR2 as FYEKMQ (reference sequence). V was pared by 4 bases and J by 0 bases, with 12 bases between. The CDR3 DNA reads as TGTGCCAGCAGCTCTCGACAGTCTATGAACACTGAAGCTTTCTTT. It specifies CASSSRQSMNTEAFF.

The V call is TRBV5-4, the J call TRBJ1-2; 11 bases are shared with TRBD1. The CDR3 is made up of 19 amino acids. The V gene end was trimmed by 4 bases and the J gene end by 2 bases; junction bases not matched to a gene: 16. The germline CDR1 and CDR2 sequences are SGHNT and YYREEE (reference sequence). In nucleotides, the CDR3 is TGTGCCAGCAGCCCGTCCCCTACCGGGACAGGGGGTCCCAACTATGGCTACACCTTC. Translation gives CASSPSPTGTGGPNYGYTF. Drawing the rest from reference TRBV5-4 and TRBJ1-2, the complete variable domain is ETGVTQSPTHLIKTRGQQVTLRCSSQSGHNTVSWYQQALGQGPQFIFQYYREEENGRGNFPPRFSGLQFPNYSSELNVNALELDDSALYLCASSPSPTGTGGPNYGYTFGSGTRLTVV.

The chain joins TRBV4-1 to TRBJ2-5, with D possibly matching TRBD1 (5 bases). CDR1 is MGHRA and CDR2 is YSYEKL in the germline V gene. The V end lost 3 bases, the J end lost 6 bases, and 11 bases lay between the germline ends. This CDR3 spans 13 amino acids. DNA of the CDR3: TGCGCCAGCAGCCAGGGGCGTCTAAAGACCCAGTACTTC. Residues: CASSQGRLKTQYF.

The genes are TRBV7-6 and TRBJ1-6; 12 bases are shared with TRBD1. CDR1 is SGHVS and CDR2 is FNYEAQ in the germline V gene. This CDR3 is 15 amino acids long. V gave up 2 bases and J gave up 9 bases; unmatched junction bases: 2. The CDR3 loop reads CASSLLGQGASPLHF. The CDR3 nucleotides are TGTGCCAGCAGCTTATTGGGACAGGGGGCTTCACCCCTCCACTTT.

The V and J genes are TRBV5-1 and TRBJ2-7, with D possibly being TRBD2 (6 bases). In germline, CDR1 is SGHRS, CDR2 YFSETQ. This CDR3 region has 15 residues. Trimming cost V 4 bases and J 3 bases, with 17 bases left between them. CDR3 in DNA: TGCGCCAGCAGCCCTGGGGACTTTGCCATCTACGAGCAGTACTTC. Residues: CASSPGDFAIYEQYF.

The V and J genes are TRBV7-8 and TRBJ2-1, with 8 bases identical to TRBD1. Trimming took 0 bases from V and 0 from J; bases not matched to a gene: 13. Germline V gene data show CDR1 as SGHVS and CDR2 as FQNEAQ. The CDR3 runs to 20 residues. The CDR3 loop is CASSLAWGSYRGSSYNEQFF. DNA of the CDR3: TGTGCCAGCAGCTTAGCGTGGGGCTCATACAGGGGGAGCTCCTACAATGAGCAGTTCTTC.

CDR3 region: CASSPGPGMNEQYF. DNA for the CDR3: TGCGCCAGCAGCCCTGGGCCAGGGATGAACGAGCAGTACTTC. The chain is built from TRBV5-1 and TRBJ2-7, with a weak D call TRBD1 (5 bases). Looked up from germline, CDR1 is SGHRS and CDR2 is YFSETQ. This CDR3 comprises 14 residues. V lost 4 bases, J lost 5 bases, and 16 bases lay in between.